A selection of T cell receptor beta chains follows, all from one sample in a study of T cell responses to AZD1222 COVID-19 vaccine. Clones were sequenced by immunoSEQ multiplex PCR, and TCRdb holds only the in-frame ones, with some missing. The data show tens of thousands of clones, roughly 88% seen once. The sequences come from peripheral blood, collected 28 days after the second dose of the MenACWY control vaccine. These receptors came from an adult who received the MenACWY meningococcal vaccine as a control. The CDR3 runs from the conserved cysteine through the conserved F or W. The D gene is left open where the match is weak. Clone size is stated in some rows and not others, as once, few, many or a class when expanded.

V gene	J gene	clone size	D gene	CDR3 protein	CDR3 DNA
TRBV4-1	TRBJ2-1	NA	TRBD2	CASSLKGLAGGPKYNEQFF	TGCGCCAGCAGCCTTAAGGGACTAGCGGGAGGCCCCAAATACAATGAGCAGTTCTTC
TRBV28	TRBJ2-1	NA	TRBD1	CASSLPRRDSVFLGSYNEQFF	TGTGCCAGCAGTTTACCCCGACGGGACAGCGTTTTTTTGGGTTCCTACAATGAGCAGTTCTTC
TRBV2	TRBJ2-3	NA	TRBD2	CASSEPLAGATDTQYF	TGTGCCAGCAGTGAGCCTCTAGCGGGGGCGACAGATACGCAGTATTTT
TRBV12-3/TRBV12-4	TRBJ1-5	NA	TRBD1	CASSRTGDQPQHF	TGTGCCAGCAGTAGGACAGGGGATCAGCCCCAGCATTTT
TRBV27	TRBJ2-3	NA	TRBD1	CASSPGQSSTDTQYF	TGTGCCAGCAGCCCGGGACAGAGCAGCACAGATACGCAGTATTTT
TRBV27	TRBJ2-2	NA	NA	CASSPFLGSPTGELFF	TGTGCCAGCAGTCCGTTCCTGGGGAGTCCCACCGGGGAGCTGTTTTTT
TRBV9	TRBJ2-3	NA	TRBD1	CASSVRTGGKDTQYF	TGTGCCAGCAGCGTAAGGACAGGGGGAAAAGATACGCAGTATTTT
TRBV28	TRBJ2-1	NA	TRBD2	CASSSPTSGSSYNEQFF	TGTGCCAGCAGTTCTCCGACTAGCGGGAGCTCCTACAATGAGCAGTTCTTC
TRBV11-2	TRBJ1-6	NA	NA	CASSLSYSPLHF	TGTGCCAGCAGCTTAAGTTATTCACCCCTCCACTTT
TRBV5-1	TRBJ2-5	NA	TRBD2	CASSTGTSGRAWRETQYF	TGCGCCAGCAGCACCGGGACTAGCGGGAGGGCCTGGAGGGAGACCCAGTACTTC
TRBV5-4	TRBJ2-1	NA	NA	CASSPVGREQFF	TGTGCCAGCAGCCCGGTAGGTCGCGAGCAGTTCTTC
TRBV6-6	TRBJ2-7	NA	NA	CASSRILDGRSSYEQYF	TGTGCCAGCAGTCGGATCTTGGACGGACGGAGCTCCTACGAGCAGTACTTC
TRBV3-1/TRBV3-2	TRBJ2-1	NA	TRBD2	CASSQVEGGPINNEQFF	TGTGCCAGCAGCCAAGTGGAGGGAGGGCCGATTAACAATGAGCAGTTCTTC
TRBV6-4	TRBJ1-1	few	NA	CASSAEVNTEAFF	TGTGCCAGCAGTGCCGAGGTTAACACTGAAGCTTTCTTT
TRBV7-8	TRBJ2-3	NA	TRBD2	CASSPRTSGASTDTQYF	TGTGCCAGCAGCCCGAGGACTAGCGGGGCTAGCACAGATACGCAGTATTTT
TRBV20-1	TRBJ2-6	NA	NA	CSASEGLAGANVLTF	TGCAGTGCTAGTGAGGGACTGGCAGGGGCCAACGTCCTGACTTTC
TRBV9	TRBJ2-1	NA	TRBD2	CASSVGVGTSVNEQFF	TGTGCCAGCAGCGTTGGGGTCGGGACTAGCGTCAATGAGCAGTTCTTC
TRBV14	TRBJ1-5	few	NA	CASSQEGNQPQHF	TGTGCCAGCAGCCAAGAGGGAAATCAGCCCCAGCATTTT
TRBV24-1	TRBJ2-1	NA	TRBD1	CATSDLGTGPNEQFF	TGTGCCACCAGTGATTTAGGGACAGGGCCAAATGAGCAGTTCTTC
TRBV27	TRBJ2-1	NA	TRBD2	CASRTSGVEQFF	TGTGCCAGCAGGACTAGCGGGGTCGAGCAGTTCTTC
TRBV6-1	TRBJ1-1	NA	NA	CASSDDRQLTEAFF	TGTGCCAGCAGTGACGACAGACAGCTCACTGAAGCTTTCTTT
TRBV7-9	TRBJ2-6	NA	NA	CASSLGQSSGANVLTF	TGTGCCAGCAGCTTAGGACAGAGCTCTGGGGCCAACGTCCTGACTTTC
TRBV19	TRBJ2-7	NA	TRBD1	CASSGPGTGLRSYEQYF	TGTGCCAGTAGTGGGCCTGGGACAGGGCTGCGCTCCTACGAGCAGTACTTC
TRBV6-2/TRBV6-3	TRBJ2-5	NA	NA	CASSYRVGGSSTQYF	TGTGCCAGCAGTTATCGGGTCGGGGGAAGCTCGACCCAGTACTTC
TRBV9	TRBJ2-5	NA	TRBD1	CASSETGKQETQYF	TGTGCCAGCAGCGAGACAGGGAAACAAGAGACCCAGTACTTC
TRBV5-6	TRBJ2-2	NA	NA	CASSLARVRQSTGELFF	TGTGCCAGCAGCTTGGCCAGGGTGAGACAGAGCACCGGGGAGCTGTTTTTT
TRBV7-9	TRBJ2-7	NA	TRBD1	CASTSDRGPFYEQYF	TGTGCCAGCACGTCCGACAGGGGGCCTTTCTACGAGCAGTACTTC
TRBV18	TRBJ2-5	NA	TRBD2	CASSAGGQETQYF	TGTGCCAGCTCGGCGGGAGGACAAGAGACCCAGTACTTC
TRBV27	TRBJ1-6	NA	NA	CASRRSDNSPLHF	TGTGCCAGCAGGAGGTCCGATAATTCACCCCTCCACTTT
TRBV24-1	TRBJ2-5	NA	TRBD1	CATSAGQGGAQYF	TGTGCCACCAGTGCAGGACAGGGTGGTGCCCAGTACTTC
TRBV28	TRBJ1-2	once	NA	CASSAPGTAKWYNYGYTF	TGTGCCAGCAGCGCCCCGGGGACCGCCAAGTGGTATAACTATGGCTACACCTTC
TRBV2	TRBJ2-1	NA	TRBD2	CASSGSGRDSYNEQFF	TGTGCCAGCAGTGGTAGCGGGAGAGACTCCTACAATGAGCAGTTCTTC
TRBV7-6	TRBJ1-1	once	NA	CASRAIDFTEAFF	TGTGCCAGCAGGGCAATAGATTTCACTGAAGCTTTCTTT
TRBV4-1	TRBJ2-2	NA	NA	CASSQEPEFTGELFF	TGCGCCAGCAGCCAAGAACCGGAATTCACCGGGGAGCTGTTTTTT
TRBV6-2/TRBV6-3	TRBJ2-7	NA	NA	CASSSRYEQYF	TGTGCCAGCAGTTCCAGGTACGAGCAGTACTTC
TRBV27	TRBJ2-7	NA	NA	CASRRQGWEQYF	TGTGCCAGCAGACGCCAGGGATGGGAGCAGTACTTC
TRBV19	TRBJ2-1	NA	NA	CASKGQLYNEQFF	TGTGCCAGTAAGGGCCAGCTCTACAATGAGCAGTTCTTC
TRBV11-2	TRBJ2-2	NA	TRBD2	CASSLVLGGRLAGELFF	TGTGCCAGCAGCTTAGTCCTGGGCGGGAGGTTGGCCGGGGAGCTGTTTTTT
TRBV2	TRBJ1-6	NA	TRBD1	CASSEGQGAYKSLHF	TGTGCCAGCAGCGAAGGACAGGGGGCGTATAAGTCCCTCCACTTT
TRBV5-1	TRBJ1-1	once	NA	CASSSAQGRNTEAFF	TGCGCCAGCAGCTCTGCGCAGGGAAGGAACACTGAAGCTTTCTTT
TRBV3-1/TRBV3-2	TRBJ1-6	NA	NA	CASSQSSFRAQYNSPLHF	TGTGCCAGCAGCCAAAGCTCCTTTCGTGCCCAGTATAATTCACCCCTCCACTTT
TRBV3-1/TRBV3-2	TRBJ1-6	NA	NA	CASDQGTNHSPLHF	TGTGCCAGCGACCAAGGGACTAACCATTCACCCCTCCACTTT
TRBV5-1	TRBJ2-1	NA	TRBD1	CASSFRGRVDEQFF	TGCGCCAGCAGCTTCAGGGGGCGCGTGGATGAGCAGTTCTTC
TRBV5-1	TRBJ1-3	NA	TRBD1	CASSSDRDRNTIYF	TGCGCCAGCAGCTCGGACAGGGACCGAAACACCATATATTTT
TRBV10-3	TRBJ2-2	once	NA	CAISGRAGSLGELFF	TGTGCCATCAGTGGGCGGGCGGGCAGCCTCGGGGAGCTGTTTTTT